This T cell receptor beta chain is from a study of blood T cell repertoires in COVID-19. This table comes from immunoSEQ multiplex PCR, and its TCRdb copy is limited to in-frame clones, with some not included. In the table there are 98,000 or so clones, about four fifths of which are singletons. About this clone: An end of the junction differs from the germline gene, which may be a read error.

Germline V CDR1 and CDR2: MNHNS, SASEGT. The CDR3 sequence is 18 residues long. V is TRBV6-1 and J is TRBJ2-6; TRBD2 matches 12 bases. The receptor was derived from a woman aged 80 or over with active or convalescent COVID-19. Material: peripheral blood. The CDR3 DNA follows: TGTGCCAGCAGTGAGGGACTAGCGGGTATCTCTGGGACCAACGTCCTGACTTTC. It specifies CASSEGLAGISGTNVLTF.